This TCR beta chain was captured by sequencing in a study of T cell responses to AZD1222 COVID-19 vaccine. Notes on the study in general: Just 5 to 7 AZD1222 recipients were seropositive at baseline.

On this clone: Its antigen is as yet unknown.

Produced via immunoSEQ multiplex PCR; TCRdb's table is partial and in-frame only. The sample includes about 79,000 clones, about 92% of them seen just once. The material was peripheral blood, obtained on day 0 of MenACWY control vaccination. This TCR was sampled from an adult in good health.

Written as DNA, the CDR3 is TGTGCCAGCAGCCAAGTGGGGGGCAATTCACCCCTCCACTTT. Protein sequence: CASSQVGGNSPLHF. J is TRBJ1-6 and V is TRBV3-1 (or the pseudogene TRBV3-2); TRBD1 might be the D (6 bases). Trimming shortened V by 1 base and J by 7 bases, and 8 bases separated the two germline ends. The CDR3 spans 14 residues. Germline V gene lookup returns CDR1 LGHDT and CDR2 YNNKEL (reference sequence).